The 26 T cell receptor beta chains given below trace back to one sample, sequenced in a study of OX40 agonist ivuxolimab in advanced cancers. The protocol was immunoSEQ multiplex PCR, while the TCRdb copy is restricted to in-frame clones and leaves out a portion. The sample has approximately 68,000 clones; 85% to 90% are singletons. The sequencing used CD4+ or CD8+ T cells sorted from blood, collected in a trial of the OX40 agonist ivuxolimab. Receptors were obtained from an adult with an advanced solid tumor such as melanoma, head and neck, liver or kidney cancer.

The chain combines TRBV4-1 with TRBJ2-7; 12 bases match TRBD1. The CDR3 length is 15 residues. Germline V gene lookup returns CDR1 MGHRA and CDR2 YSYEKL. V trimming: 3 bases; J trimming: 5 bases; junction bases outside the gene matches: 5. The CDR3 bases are TGCGCCAGCAGCCACCAGGGACAGGGGGCCCACGAGCAGTACTTC. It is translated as CASSHQGQGAHEQYF.

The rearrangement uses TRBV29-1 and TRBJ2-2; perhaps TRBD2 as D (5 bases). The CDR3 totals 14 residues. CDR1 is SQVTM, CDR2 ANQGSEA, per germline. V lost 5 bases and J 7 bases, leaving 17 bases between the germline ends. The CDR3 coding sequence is TGCAGCGTTCGGAAGGCAGAGGGTGGCGGGGAGCTGTTTTTT. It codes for CSVRKAEGGGELFF.

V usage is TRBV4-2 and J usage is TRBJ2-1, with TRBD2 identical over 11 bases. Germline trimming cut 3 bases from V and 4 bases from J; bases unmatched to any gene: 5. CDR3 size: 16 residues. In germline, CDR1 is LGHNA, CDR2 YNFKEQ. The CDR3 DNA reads TGTGCCAGCAGCCATTTAACTAGCGGGGGATACAATGAGCAGTTCTTC. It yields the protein CASSHLTSGGYNEQFF.

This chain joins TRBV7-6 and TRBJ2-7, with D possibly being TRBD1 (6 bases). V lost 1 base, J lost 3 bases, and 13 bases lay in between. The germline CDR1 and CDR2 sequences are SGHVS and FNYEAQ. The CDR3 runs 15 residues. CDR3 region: CASSLGAGTLYEQYF. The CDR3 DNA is TGTGCCAGCAGCTTAGGAGCAGGGACACTCTACGAGCAGTACTTC.

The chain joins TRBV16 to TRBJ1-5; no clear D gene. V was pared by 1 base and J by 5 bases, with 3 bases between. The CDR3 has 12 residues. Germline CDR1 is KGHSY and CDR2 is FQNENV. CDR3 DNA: TGTGCCAGCAGCCAATTGGATCAGCCCCAGCATTTT. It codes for CASSQLDQPQHF. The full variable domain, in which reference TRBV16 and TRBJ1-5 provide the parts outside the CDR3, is GEEVAQTPKHLVRGEGQKAKLYCAPIKGHSYVFWYQQVLKNEFKFLISFQNENVFDETGMPKERFSAKCLPNSPCSLEIQATKLEDSAVYFCASSQLDQPQHFGDGTRLSIL.

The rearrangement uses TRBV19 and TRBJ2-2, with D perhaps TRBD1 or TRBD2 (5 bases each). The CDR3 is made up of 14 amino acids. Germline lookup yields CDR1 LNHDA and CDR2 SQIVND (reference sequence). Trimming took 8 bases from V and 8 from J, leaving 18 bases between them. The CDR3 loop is CASWDGPGTGELFF. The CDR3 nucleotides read TGTGCCAGTTGGGATGGGCCCGGGACGGGGGAGCTGTTTTTT. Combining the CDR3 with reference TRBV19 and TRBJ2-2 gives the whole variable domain DGGITQSPKYLFRKEGQNVTLSCEQNLNHDAMYWYRQDPGQGLRLIYYSQIVNDFQKGDIAEGYSVSREKKESFPLTVTSAQKNPTAFYLCASWDGPGTGELFFGEGSRLTVL.

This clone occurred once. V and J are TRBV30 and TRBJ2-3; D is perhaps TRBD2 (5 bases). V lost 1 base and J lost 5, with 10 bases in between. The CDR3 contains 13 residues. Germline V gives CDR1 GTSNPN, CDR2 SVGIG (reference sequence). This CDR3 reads CAWSETGKDTQYF. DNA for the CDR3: TGTGCCTGGAGTGAAACCGGGAAAGATACGCAGTATTTT.

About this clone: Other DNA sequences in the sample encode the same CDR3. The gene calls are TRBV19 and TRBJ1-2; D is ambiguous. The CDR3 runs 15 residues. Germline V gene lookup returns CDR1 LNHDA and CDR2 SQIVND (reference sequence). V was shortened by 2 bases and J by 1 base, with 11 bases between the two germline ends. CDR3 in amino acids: CASSINGVSNYGYTF. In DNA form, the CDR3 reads TGTGCCAGTAGTATAAATGGGGTCAGTAACTATGGCTACACCTTC.

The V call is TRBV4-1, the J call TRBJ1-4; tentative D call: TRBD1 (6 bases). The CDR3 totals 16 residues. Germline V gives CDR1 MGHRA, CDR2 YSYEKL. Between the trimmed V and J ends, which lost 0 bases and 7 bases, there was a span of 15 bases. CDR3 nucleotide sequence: TGCGCCAGCAGCCAAGATCTCAGGGGTATGGGTGAAAAACTGTTTTTT. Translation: CASSQDLRGMGEKLFF.

The CDR3 sequence: CASSSLAGPYNEQFF. CDR3 coding DNA: TGTGCCAGCAGCTCCTTAGCGGGTCCCTACAATGAGCAGTTCTTC. V gene TRBV7-3 combines with J gene TRBJ2-1; 7 positions match TRBD2. J lost 2 bases, V lost 4 bases, and 5 bases had no gene match. The CDR3 runs to 15 residues. CDR1 is SGHTA, CDR2 FQGTGA, per germline.

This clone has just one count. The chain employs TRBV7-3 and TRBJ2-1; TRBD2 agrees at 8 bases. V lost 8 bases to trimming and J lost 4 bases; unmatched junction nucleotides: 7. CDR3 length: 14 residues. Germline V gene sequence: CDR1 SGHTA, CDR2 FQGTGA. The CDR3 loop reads CASAPGLEYNEQFF. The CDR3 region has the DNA TGTGCCAGCGCTCCGGGACTAGAATACAATGAGCAGTTCTTC.

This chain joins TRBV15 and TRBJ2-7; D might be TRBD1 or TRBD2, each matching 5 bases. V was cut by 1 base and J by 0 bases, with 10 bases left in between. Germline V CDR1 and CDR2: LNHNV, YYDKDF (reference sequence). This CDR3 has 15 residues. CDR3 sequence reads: CATSRGAGSSYEQYF. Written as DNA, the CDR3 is TGTGCCACCAGCAGAGGGGCAGGGAGCTCCTACGAGCAGTACTTC.

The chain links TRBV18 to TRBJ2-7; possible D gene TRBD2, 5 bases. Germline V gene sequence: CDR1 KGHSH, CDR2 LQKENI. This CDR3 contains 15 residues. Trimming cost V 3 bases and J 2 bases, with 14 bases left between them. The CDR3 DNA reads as TGTGCCAGCTCACCGGCTAGCCCCAGGACCTACGAGCAGTACTTC. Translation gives CASSPASPRTYEQYF.

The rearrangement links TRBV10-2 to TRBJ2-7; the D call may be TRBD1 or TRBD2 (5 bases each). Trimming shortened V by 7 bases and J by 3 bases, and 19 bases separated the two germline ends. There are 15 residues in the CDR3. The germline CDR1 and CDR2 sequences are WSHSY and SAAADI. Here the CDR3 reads CASKARDGINYEQYF. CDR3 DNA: TGCGCCAGCAAAGCCCGGGACGGAATCAACTACGAGCAGTACTTC.

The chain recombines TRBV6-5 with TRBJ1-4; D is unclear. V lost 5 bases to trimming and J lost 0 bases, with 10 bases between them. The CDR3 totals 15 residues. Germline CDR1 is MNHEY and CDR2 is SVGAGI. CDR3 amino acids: CASSPPRATNEKLFF. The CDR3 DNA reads TGTGCCAGCAGTCCGCCCAGAGCAACTAATGAAAAACTGTTTTTT.

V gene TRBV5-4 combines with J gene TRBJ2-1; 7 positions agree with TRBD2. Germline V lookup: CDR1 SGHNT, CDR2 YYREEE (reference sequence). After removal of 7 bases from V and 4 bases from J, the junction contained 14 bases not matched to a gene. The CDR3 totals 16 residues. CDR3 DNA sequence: TGTGCCAGCGCGGCTAGCGGACCCCCGGGTTACAATGAGCAGTTCTTC. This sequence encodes CASAASGPPGYNEQFF.

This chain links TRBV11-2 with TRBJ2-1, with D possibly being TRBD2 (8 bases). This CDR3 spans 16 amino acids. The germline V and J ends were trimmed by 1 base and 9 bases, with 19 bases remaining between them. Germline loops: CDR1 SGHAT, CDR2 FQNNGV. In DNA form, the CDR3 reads TGTGCCAGCAGCTTAGTCTCCGGGAGGGGGCCGGTTGAGCAGTTCTTC. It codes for CASSLVSGRGPVEQFF.

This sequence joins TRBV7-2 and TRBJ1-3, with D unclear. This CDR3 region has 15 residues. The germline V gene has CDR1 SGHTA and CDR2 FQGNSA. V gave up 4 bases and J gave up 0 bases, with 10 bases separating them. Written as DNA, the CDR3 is TGTGCCAGCAGCTCCTACGGTACCTCTGGAAACACCATATATTTT. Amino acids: CASSSYGTSGNTIYF.

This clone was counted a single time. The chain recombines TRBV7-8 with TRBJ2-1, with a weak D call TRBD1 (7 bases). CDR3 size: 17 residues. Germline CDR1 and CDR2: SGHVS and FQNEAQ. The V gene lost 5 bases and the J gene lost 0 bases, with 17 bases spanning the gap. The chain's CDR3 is CASSQKEGASSYNEQFF. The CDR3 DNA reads TGTGCCAGCAGCCAAAAGGAGGGGGCGAGCTCCTACAATGAGCAGTTCTTC. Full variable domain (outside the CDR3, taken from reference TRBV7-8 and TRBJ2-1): GAGVSQSPRYKVAKRGQDVALRCDPISGHVSLFWYQQALGQGPEFLTYFQNEAQLDKSGLPSDRFFAERPEGSVSTLKIQRTQQEDSAVYLCASSQKEGASSYNEQFFGPGTRLTVL.

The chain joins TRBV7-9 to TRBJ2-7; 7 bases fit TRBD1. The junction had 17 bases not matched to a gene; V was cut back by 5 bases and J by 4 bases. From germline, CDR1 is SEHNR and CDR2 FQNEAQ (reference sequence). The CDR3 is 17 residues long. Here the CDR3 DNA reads TGTGCCAGCAGCCCGATGACAGGGAGTGTGCGAGGATACGAGCAGTACTTC. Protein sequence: CASSPMTGSVRGYEQYF.

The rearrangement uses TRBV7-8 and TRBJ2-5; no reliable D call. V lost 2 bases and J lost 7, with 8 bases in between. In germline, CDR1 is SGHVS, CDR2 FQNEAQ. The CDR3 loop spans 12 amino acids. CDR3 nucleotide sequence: TGTGCCAGCAGCTTATCCTTAGGGACCCAGTACTTC. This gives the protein CASSLSLGTQYF. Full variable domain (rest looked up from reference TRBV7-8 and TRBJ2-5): GAGVSQSPRYKVAKRGQDVALRCDPISGHVSLFWYQQALGQGPEFLTYFQNEAQLDKSGLPSDRFFAERPEGSVSTLKIQRTQQEDSAVYLCASSLSLGTQYFGPGTRLLVL.

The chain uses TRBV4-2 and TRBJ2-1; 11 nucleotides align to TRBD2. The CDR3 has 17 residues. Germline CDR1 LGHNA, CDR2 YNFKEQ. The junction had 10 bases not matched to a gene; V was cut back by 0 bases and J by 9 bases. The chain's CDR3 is CASSQEPSGRPGGEQFF. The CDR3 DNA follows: TGTGCCAGCAGCCAAGAACCTAGCGGGAGGCCAGGCGGTGAGCAGTTCTTC.

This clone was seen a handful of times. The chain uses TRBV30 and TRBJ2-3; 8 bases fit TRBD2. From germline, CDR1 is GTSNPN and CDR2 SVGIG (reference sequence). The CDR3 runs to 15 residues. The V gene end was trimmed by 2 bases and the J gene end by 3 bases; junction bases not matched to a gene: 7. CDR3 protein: CAWSNPGLVTDTQYF. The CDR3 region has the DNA TGTGCCTGGAGTAACCCGGGACTAGTGACAGATACGCAGTATTTT. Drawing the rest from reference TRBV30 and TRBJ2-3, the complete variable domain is SQTIHQWPATLVQPVGSPLSLECTVEGTSNPNLYWYRQAAGRGLQLLFYSVGIGQISSEVPQNLSASRPQDRQFILSSKKLLLSDSGFYLCAWSNPGLVTDTQYFGPGTRLTVL.

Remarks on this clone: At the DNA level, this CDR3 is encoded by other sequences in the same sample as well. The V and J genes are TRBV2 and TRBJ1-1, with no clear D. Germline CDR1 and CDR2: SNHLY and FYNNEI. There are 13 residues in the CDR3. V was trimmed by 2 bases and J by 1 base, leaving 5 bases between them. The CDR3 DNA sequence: TGTGCCAGCAGTGAACTAGAGAACACTGAAGCTTTCTTT. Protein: CASSELENTEAFF.

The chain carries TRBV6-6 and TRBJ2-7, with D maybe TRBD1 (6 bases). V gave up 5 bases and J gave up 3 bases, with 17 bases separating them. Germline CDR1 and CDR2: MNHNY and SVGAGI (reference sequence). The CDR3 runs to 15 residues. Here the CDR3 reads CASSGPETGVYEQYF. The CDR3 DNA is TGTGCCAGCAGTGGTCCGGAGACAGGAGTCTACGAGCAGTACTTC.

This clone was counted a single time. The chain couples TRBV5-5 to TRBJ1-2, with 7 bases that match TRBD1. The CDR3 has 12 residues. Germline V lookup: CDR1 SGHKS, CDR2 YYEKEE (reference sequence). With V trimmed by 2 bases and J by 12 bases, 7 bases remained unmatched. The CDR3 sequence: CASSLVDRDDTF. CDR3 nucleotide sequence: TGTGCCAGCAGCTTAGTCGACAGGGATGACACCTTC.